The 30 T cell receptor beta chains given below trace back to one sample, sequenced in a study of blood T cell repertoires in COVID-19. Assay: immunoSEQ multiplex PCR; the TCRdb copy retains only in-frame clones and omits some. The top ten clones hold less than 30% of a sample with approximately 36,000 clones, 90% of them seen once. Material: peripheral blood. These receptors all come from a man in his sixties with active or convalescent COVID-19.

V and J are TRBV19 and TRBJ2-7; possibly TRBD1 for D (6 bases). V was shortened by 5 bases and J by 3 bases, with 11 bases between the two germline ends. The CDR3 runs 13 residues. Germline V gene sequence: CDR1 LNHDA, CDR2 SQIVND (reference sequence). The CDR3 DNA follows: TGTGCCAGTAGTCGGGACACCGGCTACGAGCAGTACTTC. Residues: CASSRDTGYEQYF.

Details on this clone: An end of the junction does not agree with germline; a read error may underlie this. The J gene is TRBJ2-7, the V gene TRBV28; 7 bases line up with TRBD1. This CDR3 comprises 13 residues. Germline V gene lookup returns CDR1 MDHEN and CDR2 SYDVKM. DNA of the CDR3: TGTGCCAGCCTCGACAGGGCTCTTCGGGGTTGGGACTTC. Translating gives CASLDRALRGWDF.

DNA of the CDR3: TGCGCCAGCAGCCAAGAACAGGGACCTACCGGGGAGCTGTTTTTT. It codes for CASSQEQGPTGELFF. This chain uses TRBV4-3 with TRBJ2-2, with a weak D call TRBD1 (6 bases). The CDR3 length is 15 residues. V was cut by 0 bases and J by 5 bases, with 10 bases left in between. Germline assignment: CDR1 LGHNA and CDR2 YSLEER.

This clone came up a few times. V gene TRBV5-1 combines with J gene TRBJ2-7; 12 bases map to TRBD2. V shed 3 bases, J shed 6 bases, and the junction held 7 bases outside the gene matches. The CDR3 consists of 15 residues. From germline, CDR1 is SGHRS and CDR2 YFSETQ. The CDR3 reads CASSSGLAGSGEQYF. CDR3 bases: TGCGCCAGCAGCTCTGGACTAGCGGGAAGCGGCGAGCAGTACTTC. Together with reference TRBV5-1 and TRBJ2-7, the CDR3 gives the full variable domain: KAGVTQTPRYLIKTRGQQVTLSCSPISGHRSVSWYQQTPGQGLQFLFEYFSETQRNKGNFPGRFSGRQFSNSRSEMNVSTLELGDSALYLCASSSGLAGSGEQYFGPGTRLTVT.

This sequence joins TRBV7-9 and TRBJ1-6; a possible D gene is TRBD1 (5 bases). This CDR3 has 15 residues. The germline CDR1 and CDR2 sequences are SEHNR and FQNEAQ (reference sequence). V lost 4 bases, J lost 3 bases, and 10 bases lay in between. The CDR3 region is CASSSTGGYNSPLHF. CDR3 nucleotide sequence: TGTGCCAGCAGCTCGACCGGGGGCTATAATTCACCCCTCCACTTT.

The V and J genes are TRBV6-6 and TRBJ2-1; 7 bases line up with TRBD2. From germline, CDR1 is MNHNY and CDR2 SVGAGI (reference sequence). The CDR3 is made up of 15 amino acids. V gave up 0 bases and J gave up 8 bases; unmatched junction bases: 7. CDR3 protein: CASSYSGGRVDEQFF. In DNA form, the CDR3 reads TGTGCCAGCAGTTACTCAGGCGGGAGAGTCGATGAGCAGTTCTTC.

This chain uses TRBV6-2 or TRBV6-3 with TRBJ2-1; 9 bases map to TRBD2. V was pared by 3 bases and J by 0 bases, with 0 bases of the junction left unmatched. CDR3 length: 15 amino acids. CDR1 is MNHEY, CDR2 SVGEGT, per germline. The CDR3 protein is CASSYSGSSYNEQFF. The DNA for the CDR3 is TGTGCCAGCAGTTATAGCGGGAGCTCCTACAATGAGCAGTTCTTC.

The rearrangement uses TRBV5-1 and TRBJ2-1; 11 bases agree with TRBD2. With 4 bases clipped from V and 1 base from J, the junction kept 10 bases outside the gene matches. The CDR3 totals 18 residues. From germline, CDR1 is SGHRS and CDR2 YFSETQ. The chain's CDR3 is CASSPRGSGRGSYNEQFF. The CDR3 DNA sequence: TGCGCCAGCAGCCCCCGGGGTAGCGGGAGGGGATCCTACAATGAGCAGTTCTTC. The full variable domain, rest sourced from reference TRBV5-1 and TRBJ2-1, is KAGVTQTPRYLIKTRGQQVTLSCSPISGHRSVSWYQQTPGQGLQFLFEYFSETQRNKGNFPGRFSGRQFSNSRSEMNVSTLELGDSALYLCASSPRGSGRGSYNEQFFGPGTRLTVL.

V and J are TRBV24-1 and TRBJ1-1; TRBD1 might be the D (5 bases). The V gene lost 9 bases and the J gene lost 1 base, with 11 bases spanning the gap. Germline V lookup: CDR1 KGHDR, CDR2 SFDVKD. The CDR3 extends over 13 amino acids. In nucleotides, the CDR3 is TGTGCCACCCGGGGGGACCAGAACACTGAAGCTTTCTTT. This encodes CATRGDQNTEAFF.

The rearrangement joins TRBV7-8 to TRBJ1-1; D possibly corresponds to TRBD1 (6 bases). Per the germline V gene, CDR1 is SGHVS and CDR2 is FQNEAQ. The ends were cut back, 1 base at V and 3 bases at J, with 12 bases in the middle. The CDR3 runs to 15 residues. The CDR3 DNA reads TGTGCCAGCAGCTTAGAGGACCAGGGGCACACTGAAGCTTTCTTT. Translating it yields CASSLEDQGHTEAFF.

This clone has a single count. The DNA of the CDR3 is TGTGCTAGTGGGACAGGGACCAGCCGGGAGCTGTTTTTT. It codes for CASGTGTSRELFF. The V gene is TRBV12-5, the J gene TRBJ2-2; the match to TRBD1 covers 7 bases. After removal of 6 bases from V and 9 bases from J, the junction contained 7 bases not matched to a gene. Per germline, CDR1 LGHNT and CDR2 FRNRAP. The CDR3 runs 13 residues.

V is TRBV10-1 and J is TRBJ1-6; D gene unclear. V was clipped by 8 bases and J by 7 bases, with 9 bases between them. CDR1 is WNHNN and CDR2 is SYGVQD in the germline V gene (reference sequence). The CDR3 loop spans 12 amino acids. The CDR3, as DNA: TGCGCCAGCGGGAGAAGCAATTCACCCCTCCACTTT. This gives the protein CASGRSNSPLHF.

This chain joins TRBV3-1 (or the pseudogene TRBV3-2) and TRBJ1-1; D is perhaps TRBD1 (5 bases). CDR3 length: 13 amino acids. Germline CDR1 LGHDT, CDR2 YNNKEL (reference sequence). Trimming pared 3 bases from V and 7 bases from J, leaving 12 bases between. CDR3 in amino acids: CASSHGGDDEAFF. CDR3 nucleotide sequence: TGTGCCAGCAGCCACGGGGGTGATGATGAAGCTTTCTTT.

V gene TRBV7-5 combines with J gene TRBJ2-1; TRBD2, the table's D call, was not compared with the DNA. TRBV7-5 is designated a pseudogene. The CDR3 runs to 17 residues. CDR3 DNA sequence: TGTGTCAGAAGCTTAATACGGCGGGAGGGCCTCTACAATGAGCAGTTCTTC. Encoded protein: CVRSLIRREGLYNEQFF.

A single count supports this clone. CDR3 DNA sequence: TGTGCCAGCAGTAGGGGTAGAACTGAAGCTTTCTTT. This gives the protein CASSRGRTEAFF. V gene TRBV9 combines with J gene TRBJ1-1; tentatively, D is TRBD1 (5 bases). Trimming removed 5 bases from V and 5 bases from J, with 10 bases in between. The CDR3 is 12 amino acids. The germline V gene has CDR1 SGDLS and CDR2 YYNGEE.

V usage is TRBV5-4 and J usage is TRBJ2-7; maybe TRBD1 (6 bases). V gave up 4 bases and J gave up 3 bases, with 17 bases separating them. From germline, CDR1 is SGHNT and CDR2 YYREEE (reference sequence). The CDR3 spans 15 residues. The CDR3 here is CASSTPGHTIYEQYF. DNA for the CDR3: TGTGCCAGCAGCACCCCGGGACACACGATCTACGAGCAGTACTTC. The whole variable domain, remainder taken from reference TRBV5-4 and TRBJ2-7, is ETGVTQSPTHLIKTRGQQVTLRCSSQSGHNTVSWYQQALGQGPQFIFQYYREEENGRGNFPPRFSGLQFPNYSSELNVNALELDDSALYLCASSTPGHTIYEQYFGPGTRLTVT.

V gene TRBV7-2 combines with J gene TRBJ1-1, with a tentative D call TRBD1 (5 bases). Between the trimmed V and J ends, which lost 2 bases and 5 bases, there was a span of 12 bases. The germline V gene has CDR1 SGHTA and CDR2 FQGNSA. CDR3 length equals 14 residues. The chain's CDR3 is CASSLQGSGTEAFF. The CDR3, as DNA: TGTGCCAGCAGCTTACAGGGAAGTGGGACTGAAGCTTTCTTT.

The V call is TRBV7-9, the J call TRBJ1-1, with 7 bases matching TRBD1. This CDR3 region has 12 residues. The germline CDR1 and CDR2 sequences are SEHNR and FQNEAQ (reference sequence). The V and J ends lost 6 bases and 6 bases, in that order; junction bases with no gene match: 4. The CDR3 nucleotides read TGTGCCAGCAGTCGGACAGGTTCTGAAGCTTTCTTT. Protein sequence: CASSRTGSEAFF.

This chain connects TRBV27 to TRBJ2-2; 9 bases match TRBD1. The CDR3 runs 15 residues. Germline CDR1 is MNHEY and CDR2 is SMNVEV (reference sequence). Losses at the gene ends were 3 bases for V and 7 bases for J; bases not matched to a gene: 6. The CDR3 bases are TGTGCCAGCAGTTTTGGGGACAGGGAGGACGGGGAGCTGTTTTTT. The encoded protein is CASSFGDREDGELFF.

The gene calls are TRBV5-4 and TRBJ2-1; weak D call: TRBD1 (5 bases). The V end was cut by 1 base, the J end by 4 bases, with 9 bases between. Germline V lookup: CDR1 SGHNT, CDR2 YYREEE (reference sequence). CDR3 length: 14 residues. The CDR3 DNA follows: TGTGCCAGCAGCTTGCGTCAGGGATACAATGAGCAGTTCTTC. Translation: CASSLRQGYNEQFF. The full variable domain, with the rest looked up from reference TRBV5-4 and TRBJ2-1, is ETGVTQSPTHLIKTRGQQVTLRCSSQSGHNTVSWYQQALGQGPQFIFQYYREEENGRGNFPPRFSGLQFPNYSSELNVNALELDDSALYLCASSLRQGYNEQFFGPGTRLTVL.

CDR3 DNA sequence: TGTGCCAGCAGAACAGGGTCCTACGAGCAGTACTTC. Protein product: CASRTGSYEQYF. The V and J genes are TRBV7-9 and TRBJ2-7; D possibly corresponds to TRBD1 (6 bases). CDR1 is SEHNR, CDR2 FQNEAQ, per germline (reference sequence). The CDR3 consists of 12 residues. V was trimmed by 6 bases and J by 1 base, leaving 7 bases between them. Variable domain in full (rest from reference TRBV7-9 and TRBJ2-7): DTGVSQNPRHKITKRGQNVTFRCDPISEHNRLYWYRQTLGQGPEFLTYFQNEAQLEKSRLLSDRFSAERPKGSFSTLEIQRTEQGDSAMYLCASRTGSYEQYFGPGTRLTVT.

The V gene is TRBV6-5, the J gene TRBJ2-7; D perhaps matches TRBD1 (6 bases). Germline-derived CDR1 and CDR2 are MNHEY and SVGAGI. This CDR3 has 11 amino acids. V lost 4 bases, J lost 6 bases, and 7 bases lay in between. The CDR3 sequence is CASSLGGEQYF. The CDR3 DNA reads TGTGCCAGCAGTTTAGGGGGCGAGCAGTACTTC.

This sequence joins TRBV28 and TRBJ1-6; 10 nucleotides align to TRBD1. This CDR3 region has 16 residues. CDR1 MDHEN and CDR2 SYDVKM come from the germline V gene. Trimming cost V 5 bases and J 3 bases; bases outside gene matches: 4. The CDR3 DNA follows: TGTGCCAGCAGTCCCGGGACAGGGGTCTATAATTCACCCCTCCACTTT. This encodes CASSPGTGVYNSPLHF. Full variable domain (missing parts from reference TRBV28 and TRBJ1-6): DVKVTQSSRYLVKRTGEKVFLECVQDMDHENMFWYRQDPGLGLRLIYFSYDVKMKEKGDIPEGYSVSREKKERFSLILESASTNQTSMYLCASSPGTGVYNSPLHFGNGTRLTVT.

The chain uses TRBV5-4 and TRBJ2-3, with D possibly matching TRBD2 (5 bases). Germline V CDR1 and CDR2: SGHNT, YYREEE (reference sequence). V was shortened by 5 bases and J by 1 base, with 14 bases between the two germline ends. CDR3 size: 15 residues. The CDR3 protein is CASRILGGRTDTQYF. The CDR3, as DNA: TGTGCCAGCAGAATACTAGGCGGCCGCACAGATACGCAGTATTTT.

There are a few counts of this clone. This chain links TRBV28 with TRBJ2-7; TRBD2 matches 8 bases. Germline CDR1 is MDHEN and CDR2 is SYDVKM. The CDR3 consists of 16 residues. V shed 6 bases and J 3 bases; nucleotides not matched to a gene: 13. In DNA, the CDR3 is TGTGCCAGCAGCCCTCTCTTAGCGGGATTCAGCTACGAGCAGTACTTC. Translation: CASSPLLAGFSYEQYF.

This clone appeared once. The chain combines TRBV29-1 with TRBJ1-2, with D possibly TRBD1 on 6 matching bases. The CDR3 contains 11 residues. V lost 4 bases and J 6 bases, leaving 9 bases between the germline ends. Germline CDR1 and CDR2: SQVTM and ANQGSEA. The CDR3, as DNA: TGCAGCGTTGGAACAGGGAATGGCTACACCTTC. It encodes CSVGTGNGYTF.

The rearrangement uses TRBV24-1 and TRBJ1-1; unclear D gene. Looked up from germline, CDR1 is KGHDR and CDR2 is SFDVKD. The CDR3 runs 13 residues. The V end lost 1 base, the J end lost 3 bases, and 5 bases lay between the germline ends. Here the CDR3 DNA reads TGTGCCACCAGTGATTTCACGGACACTGAAGCTTTCTTT. Amino acids: CATSDFTDTEAFF.

J is TRBJ2-2 and V is TRBV19; D not resolved. This CDR3 region has 13 residues. V was trimmed by 4 bases and J by 4 bases, leaving 7 bases between them. The germline V gene encodes CDR1 LNHDA and CDR2 SQIVND (reference sequence). Here the CDR3 reads CASSKQVTGELFF. The CDR3 coding sequence is TGTGCCAGTAGTAAGCAGGTCACCGGGGAGCTGTTTTTT.

The rearrangement uses TRBV9 and TRBJ2-7; 7 bases agree with TRBD1. V lost 3 bases, J lost 9 bases, and 6 bases stayed unmatched. The CDR3 sequence is 12 residues long. CDR1 is SGDLS and CDR2 is YYNGEE in the germline V gene. In DNA, the CDR3 is TGTGCCAGCAGCGCCACAGGGGACGGGCAGTACTTC. Translated, it gives CASSATGDGQYF.

This chain uses TRBV5-1 with TRBJ2-5; 7 bases are shared with TRBD2. Germline CDR1 SGHRS, CDR2 YFSETQ. This CDR3 contains 14 residues. The V segment lost 1 base and the J segment 5 bases; nucleotides outside the gene matches: 5. The DNA of the CDR3 is TGCGCCAGCAGCTTGAGGCGGGAGCGGGAGACCCAGTACTTC. It yields the protein CASSLRRERETQYF.